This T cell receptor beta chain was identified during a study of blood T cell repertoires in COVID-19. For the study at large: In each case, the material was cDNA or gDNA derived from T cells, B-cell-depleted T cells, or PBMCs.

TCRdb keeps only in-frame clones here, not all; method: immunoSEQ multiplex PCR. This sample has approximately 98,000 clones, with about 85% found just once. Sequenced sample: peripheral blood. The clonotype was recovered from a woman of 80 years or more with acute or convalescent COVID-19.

As DNA, the CDR3 is TGTGCCAGCAATGAACAGGCTAACTATGGCTACACCTTC. Amino acids: CASNEQANYGYTF. The V and J genes are TRBV28 and TRBJ1-2, with D maybe TRBD1 (5 bases). Germline CDR1 MDHEN, CDR2 SYDVKM. This CDR3 is built from 13 residues. The ends were cut back, 7 bases at V and 0 bases at J, with 9 bases in the middle.